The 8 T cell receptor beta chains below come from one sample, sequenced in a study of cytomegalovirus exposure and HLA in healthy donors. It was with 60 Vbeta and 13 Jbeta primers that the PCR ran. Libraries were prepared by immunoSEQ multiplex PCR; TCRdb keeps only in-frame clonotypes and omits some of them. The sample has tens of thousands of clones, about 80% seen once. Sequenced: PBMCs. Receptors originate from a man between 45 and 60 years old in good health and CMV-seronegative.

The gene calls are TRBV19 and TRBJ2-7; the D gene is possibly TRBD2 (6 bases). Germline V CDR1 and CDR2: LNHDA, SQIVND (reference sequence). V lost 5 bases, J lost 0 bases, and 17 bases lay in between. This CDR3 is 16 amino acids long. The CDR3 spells CASSPKGLLDSYEQYF. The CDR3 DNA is TGTGCCAGTAGTCCTAAGGGACTGCTGGACTCCTACGAGCAGTACTTC.

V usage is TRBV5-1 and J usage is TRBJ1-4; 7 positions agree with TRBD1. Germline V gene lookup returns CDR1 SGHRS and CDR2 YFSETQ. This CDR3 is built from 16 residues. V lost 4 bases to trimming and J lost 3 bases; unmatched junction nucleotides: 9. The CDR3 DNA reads TGCGCCAGCAGCACGGCCGGGACAGCATCTAATGAAAAACTGTTTTTT. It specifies CASSTAGTASNEKLFF.

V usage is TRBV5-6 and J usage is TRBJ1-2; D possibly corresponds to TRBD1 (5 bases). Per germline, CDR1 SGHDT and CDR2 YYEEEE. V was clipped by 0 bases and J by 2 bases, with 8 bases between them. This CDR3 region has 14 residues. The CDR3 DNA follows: TGTGCCAGCAGCTTGGCCGGGGGGAACTATGGCTACACCTTC. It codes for CASSLAGGNYGYTF.

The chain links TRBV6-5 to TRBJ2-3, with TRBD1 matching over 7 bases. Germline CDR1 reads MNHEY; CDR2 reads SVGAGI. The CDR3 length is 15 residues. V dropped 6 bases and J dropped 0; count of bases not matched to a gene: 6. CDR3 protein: CASRRQGPSTDTQYF. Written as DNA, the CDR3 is TGTGCCAGCAGACGACAGGGACCTAGCACAGATACGCAGTATTTT.

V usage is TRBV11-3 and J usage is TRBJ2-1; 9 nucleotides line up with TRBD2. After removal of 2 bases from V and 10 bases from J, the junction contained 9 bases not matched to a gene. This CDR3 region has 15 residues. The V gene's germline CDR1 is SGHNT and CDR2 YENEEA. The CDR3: CASSLLAGGAPEQFF. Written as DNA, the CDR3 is TGTGCCAGCAGCTTATTGGCGGGGGGGGCGCCAGAGCAGTTCTTC. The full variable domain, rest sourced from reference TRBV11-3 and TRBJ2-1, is EAGVVQSPRYKIIEKKQPVAFWCNPISGHNTLYWYLQNLGQGPELLIRYENEEAVDDSQLPKDRFSAERLKGVDSTLKIQPAELGDSAVYLCASSLLAGGAPEQFFGPGTRLTVL.

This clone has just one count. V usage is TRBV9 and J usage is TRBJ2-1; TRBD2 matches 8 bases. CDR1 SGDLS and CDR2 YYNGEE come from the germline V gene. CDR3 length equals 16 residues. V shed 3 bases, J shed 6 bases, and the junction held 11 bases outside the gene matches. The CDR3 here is CASSGRTGLVLNEQFF. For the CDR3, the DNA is TGTGCCAGCAGCGGACGAACGGGACTAGTCCTCAATGAGCAGTTCTTC.

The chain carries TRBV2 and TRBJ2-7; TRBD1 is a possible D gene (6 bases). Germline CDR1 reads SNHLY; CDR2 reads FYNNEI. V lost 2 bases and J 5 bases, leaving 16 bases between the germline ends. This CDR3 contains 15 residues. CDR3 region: CASSEWGQITNEQYF. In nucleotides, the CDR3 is TGTGCCAGCAGTGAATGGGGGCAAATTACTAACGAGCAGTACTTC. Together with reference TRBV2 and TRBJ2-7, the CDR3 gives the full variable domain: EPEVTQTPSHQVTQMGQEVILRCVPISNHLYFYWYRQILGQKVEFLVSFYNNEISEKSEIFDDQFSVERPDGSNFTLKIRSTKLEDSAMYFCASSEWGQITNEQYFGPGTRLTVT.

The CDR3 bases are TGTGCCAGTCACCCGGGACATACCTACGAGCAGTACTTC. Its translation: CASHPGHTYEQYF. The chain is built from TRBV2 and TRBJ2-7; D is perhaps TRBD1 (6 bases). This CDR3 has 13 amino acids. Germline lookup yields CDR1 SNHLY and CDR2 FYNNEI. Trimming cost V 9 bases and J 2 bases, with 14 bases left between them.